The sequence of this T cell receptor (beta chain) was determined in a study of T-cell reconstitution after alpha-beta-depleted transplantation in children. Germline V lookup: CDR1 SGHRS, CDR2 YFSETQ. Trimming took 5 bases from V and 3 from J, leaving 12 bases between them. This CDR3 has 13 amino acids. This clonotype was seen many times. TCRbeta library construction was performed incorporating unique molecular identifiers. TCRdb used MiXCR to reprocess the PCR reads, holding one entry per CDR3 protein. The sample lists about 260,000 distinct CDR3 sequences, around 8% occurring once. This sequence originates from a male patient younger than 18 who had a stem cell transplant for acute lymphoblastic leukemia, so the T cells may come from the graft donor. The J gene is TRBJ2-7, the V gene TRBV5-1; D possibly corresponds to TRBD1 (6 bases). Sample: PBMCs, mostly from graft donor cells, taken 180 days after TCRalphabeta/CD19-depleted stem cell transplant. CDR3 amino acids: CASRVQGHYEQYF. For the CDR3, the DNA is TGCGCCAGCAGGGTACAGGGACACTACGAGCAGTACTTC.